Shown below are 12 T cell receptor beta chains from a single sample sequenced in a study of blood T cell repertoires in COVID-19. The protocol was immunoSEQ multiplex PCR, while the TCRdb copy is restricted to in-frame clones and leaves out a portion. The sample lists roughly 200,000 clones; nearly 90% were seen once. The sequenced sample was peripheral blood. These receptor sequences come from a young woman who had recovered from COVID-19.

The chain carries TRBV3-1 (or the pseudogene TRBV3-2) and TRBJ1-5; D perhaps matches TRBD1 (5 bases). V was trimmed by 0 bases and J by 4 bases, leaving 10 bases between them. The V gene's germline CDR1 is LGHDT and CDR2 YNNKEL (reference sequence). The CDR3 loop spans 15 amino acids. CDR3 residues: CASSQDTTDNQPQHF. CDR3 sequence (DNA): TGTGCCAGCAGCCAAGATACGACAGATAATCAGCCCCAGCATTTT.

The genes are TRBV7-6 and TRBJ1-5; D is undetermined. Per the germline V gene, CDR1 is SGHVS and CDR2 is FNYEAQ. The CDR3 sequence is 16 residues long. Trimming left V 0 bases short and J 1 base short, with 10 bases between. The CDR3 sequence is CASSLAPGVSNQPQHF. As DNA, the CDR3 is TGTGCCAGCAGCTTAGCCCCCGGGGTAAGCAATCAGCCCCAGCATTTT. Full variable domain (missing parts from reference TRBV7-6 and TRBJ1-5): GAGVSQSPRYKVTKRGQDVALRCDPISGHVSLYWYRQALGQGPEFLTYFNYEAQQDKSGLPNDRFSAERPEGSISTLTIQRTEQRDSAMYRCASSLAPGVSNQPQHFGDGTRLSIL.

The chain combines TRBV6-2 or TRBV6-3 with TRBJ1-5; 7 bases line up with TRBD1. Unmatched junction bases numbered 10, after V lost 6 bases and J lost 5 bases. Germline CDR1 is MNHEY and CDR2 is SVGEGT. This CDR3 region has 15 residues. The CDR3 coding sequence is TGTGCCAGCAGCCACCAGGACAGGAGGTATCAGCCCCAGCATTTT. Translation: CASSHQDRRYQPQHF.

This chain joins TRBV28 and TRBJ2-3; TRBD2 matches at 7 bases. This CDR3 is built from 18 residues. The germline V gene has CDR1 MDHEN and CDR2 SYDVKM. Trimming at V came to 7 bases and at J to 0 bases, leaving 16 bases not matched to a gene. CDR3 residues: CASNLWGGRGDSTDTQYF. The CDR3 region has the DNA TGTGCCAGCAACCTTTGGGGGGGGAGAGGGGACAGCACAGATACGCAGTATTTT.

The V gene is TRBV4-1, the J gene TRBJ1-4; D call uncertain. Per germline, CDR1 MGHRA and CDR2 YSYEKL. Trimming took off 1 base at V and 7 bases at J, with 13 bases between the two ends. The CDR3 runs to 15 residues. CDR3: CASSQVSPAGEKLFF. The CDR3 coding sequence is TGCGCCAGCAGCCAAGTTTCACCCGCCGGTGAAAAACTGTTTTTT.

CDR3 loop: CASSLAGLAGLSGGELFF. In nucleotides, the CDR3 is TGTGCCAGCAGCTTAGCAGGCCTAGCGGGACTAAGTGGCGGGGAGCTGTTTTTT. The rearrangement uses TRBV7-2 and TRBJ2-2, with 9 bases lining up with TRBD2. V dropped 0 bases and J dropped 7; count of bases not matched to a gene: 12. Germline V gene sequence: CDR1 SGHTA, CDR2 FQGNSA. This CDR3 has 18 amino acids.

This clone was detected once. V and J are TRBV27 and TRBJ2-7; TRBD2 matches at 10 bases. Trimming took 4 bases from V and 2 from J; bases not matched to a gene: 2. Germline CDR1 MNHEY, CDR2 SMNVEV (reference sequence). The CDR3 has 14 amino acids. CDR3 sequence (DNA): TGTGCCAGCAGTTGGCTAGCGGGAGCCTACGAGCAGTACTTC. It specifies CASSWLAGAYEQYF.

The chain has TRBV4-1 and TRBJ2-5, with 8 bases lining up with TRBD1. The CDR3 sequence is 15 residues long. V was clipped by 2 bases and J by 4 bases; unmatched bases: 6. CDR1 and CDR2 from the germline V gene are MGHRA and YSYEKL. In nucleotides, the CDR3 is TGCGCCAGCAGCCAAATCGGACAGGGCCCAGAGACCCAGTACTTC. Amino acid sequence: CASSQIGQGPETQYF.

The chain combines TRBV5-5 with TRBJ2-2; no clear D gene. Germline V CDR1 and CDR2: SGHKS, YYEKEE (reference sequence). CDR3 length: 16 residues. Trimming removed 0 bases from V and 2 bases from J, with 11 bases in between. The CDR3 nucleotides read TGTGCCAGCAGCTTGGGGGCACTTGTAAACACCGGGGAGCTGTTTTTT. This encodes CASSLGALVNTGELFF.

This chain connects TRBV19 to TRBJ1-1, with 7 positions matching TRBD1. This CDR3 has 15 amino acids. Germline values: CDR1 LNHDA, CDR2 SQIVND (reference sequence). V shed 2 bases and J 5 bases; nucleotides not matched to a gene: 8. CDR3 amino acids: CASSIRWTGETEAFF. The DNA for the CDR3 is TGTGCCAGTAGTATACGCTGGACAGGAGAGACTGAAGCTTTCTTT.

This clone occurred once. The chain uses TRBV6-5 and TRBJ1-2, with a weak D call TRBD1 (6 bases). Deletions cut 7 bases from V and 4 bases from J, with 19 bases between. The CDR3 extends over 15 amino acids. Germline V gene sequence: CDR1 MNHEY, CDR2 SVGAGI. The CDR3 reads CASTEGGDNFYGYTF. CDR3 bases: TGTGCCAGCACCGAGGGGGGGGACAACTTCTATGGCTACACCTTC.

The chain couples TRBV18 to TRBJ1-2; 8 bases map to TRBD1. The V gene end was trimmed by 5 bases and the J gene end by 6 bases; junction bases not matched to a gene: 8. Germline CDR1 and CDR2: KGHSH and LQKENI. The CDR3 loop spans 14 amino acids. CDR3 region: CASSAGDRGHGYTF. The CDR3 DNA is TGTGCCAGCTCAGCCGGAGACAGGGGACATGGCTACACCTTC.